These 27 T cell receptor beta chains were sequenced from one sample in a study of cytomegalovirus exposure and HLA in healthy donors (dated 2017 in TCRdb). Libraries were made using the immunoSEQ multiplex PCR assay. A mixture of 60 forward primers for TCR Vbeta segments and 13 reverse primers for TCR Jbeta segments was used in the multiplex PCR. TCRdb retrieved this table from immuneACCESS and kept in-frame rearrangements only. Not all clones are present; in checked studies, unresolved V genes account for under half, and no reason is known for the remainder. This sample holds about 78,000 clones; over 60% were observed only once. 1.1% of the sample rests with the top ten. Source material: PBMCs. The receptors stem from a male donor in good health and CMV-seronegative.

The V and J genes are TRBV5-1 and TRBJ2-1; D unclear. Germline lookup yields CDR1 SGHRS and CDR2 YFSETQ. The V end lost 3 bases, the J end lost 10 bases, and 8 bases lay between the germline ends. The CDR3 runs 11 residues. This chain's CDR3 is CASSSSVEQFF. CDR3 in DNA: TGCGCCAGCAGCTCGAGTGTGGAGCAGTTCTTC.

This sequence joins TRBV19 and TRBJ1-6; possibly TRBD1 for D (5 bases). The ends were cut back, 6 bases at V and 9 bases at J, with 18 bases in the middle. Per the germline V gene, CDR1 is LNHDA and CDR2 is SQIVND (reference sequence). The CDR3 totals 15 residues. The CDR3 DNA reads as TGTGCCAGTAGAGATAGGGAGAGGGGAGGTTCACCCCTCCACTTT. Translation: CASRDRERGGSPLHF.

The chain employs TRBV11-2 and TRBJ2-5, with no clear D. This CDR3 region has 16 residues. Germline lookup yields CDR1 SGHAT and CDR2 FQNNGV. V lost 0 bases and J 4 bases, leaving 15 bases between the germline ends. CDR3 residues: CASSLDGSGARETQYF. The CDR3 nucleotides read TGTGCCAGCAGCTTAGATGGTTCAGGTGCGCGAGAGACCCAGTACTTC.

The chain couples TRBV5-8 to TRBJ2-1, with 8 bases fitting TRBD2. This CDR3 is 16 amino acids long. Per the germline V gene, CDR1 is SGHTS and CDR2 is YDEGEE. The V gene end was trimmed by 4 bases and the J gene end by 0 bases; junction bases not matched to a gene: 6. CDR3 protein: CASSDDRGGSYNEQFF. CDR3 nucleotides: TGTGCCAGCAGCGACGACCGGGGGGGCTCCTACAATGAGCAGTTCTTC.

The chain links TRBV19 to TRBJ2-6; D unclear. CDR3 size: 15 residues. The V gene's germline CDR1 is LNHDA and CDR2 SQIVND (reference sequence). V was cut by 5 bases and J by 0 bases, with 8 bases left in between. The CDR3 spells CASSEWFSGANVLTF. The CDR3 region has the DNA TGTGCCAGTAGTGAGTGGTTCTCTGGGGCCAACGTCCTGACTTTC.

The CDR3 DNA follows: TGCGCCAGCAGCCCACAGGCGGAAGGGAACACAGATACGCAGTATTTT. Encoded protein: CASSPQAEGNTDTQYF. The chain is built from TRBV4-3 and TRBJ2-3, with a weak D call TRBD1 (5 bases). Germline loops: CDR1 LGHNA, CDR2 YSLEER. This CDR3 comprises 16 residues. The ends were cut back, 4 bases at V and 2 bases at J, with 16 bases in the middle.

Concerning this clone: This sample includes further DNA sequences coding for the same CDR3. The V gene is TRBV4-1, the J gene TRBJ2-3; 7 nucleotides align to TRBD2. CDR1 and CDR2 from the germline V gene are MGHRA and YSYEKL. The J segment lost 2 bases and the V segment lost 4 bases, leaving 6 bases of the junction unmatched. This CDR3 has 15 residues. The CDR3 bases are TGCGCCAGCAGCCCCACGGGGAGGGTCACAGATACGCAGTATTTT. Translated: CASSPTGRVTDTQYF.

The CDR3 reads CASTTITGAGEAFF. In DNA, the CDR3 is TGTGCCAGCACGACGATCACAGGTGCTGGGGAAGCTTTCTTT. V usage is TRBV28 and J usage is TRBJ1-1; D is possibly TRBD1 (5 bases). The CDR3 is made up of 14 amino acids. V lost 7 bases to trimming and J lost 8 bases, with 20 bases between them. Germline CDR1 is MDHEN and CDR2 is SYDVKM.

This chain joins TRBV6-5 and TRBJ2-7; TRBD2 aligns across 8 bases. The trim removed 6 bases at V and 5 bases at J, leaving 12 bases unmatched. The CDR3 length is 15 residues. Germline CDR1 MNHEY, CDR2 SVGAGI. CDR3 sequence (DNA): TGTGCCAGCAGCGGGGGGGGTGCGGGGTTGAACGAGCAGTACTTC. It encodes CASSGGGAGLNEQYF.

Regarding this clone: A read error may produce the germline difference seen at one junction end. The chain carries TRBV9 and TRBJ1-2; 7 bases map to TRBD1. From germline, CDR1 is SGDLS and CDR2 YYNGEE. There are 15 residues in the CDR3. CDR3 sequence (DNA): TGTGCCAGCAGCGTAACAGGGGTTGCTAACTATGGCTACCCCTTC. This translates into CASSVTGVANYGYPF.

The V gene is TRBV29-1, the J gene TRBJ1-1, with D maybe TRBD1 (5 bases). The CDR3 runs to 14 residues. Trimming took 5 bases from V and 0 from J, leaving 13 bases between them. Germline CDR1 is SQVTM and CDR2 is ANQGSEA. The CDR3 DNA reads TGCAGCGTTTCTCAGGGAGGGATGAACACTGAAGCTTTCTTT. Residues: CSVSQGGMNTEAFF.

The genes are TRBV6-5 and TRBJ1-2; 8 bases are shared with TRBD1. J lost 4 bases, V lost 5 bases, and 6 bases had no gene match. Germline CDR1 is MNHEY and CDR2 is SVGAGI. The CDR3 is made up of 14 amino acids. The CDR3 DNA reads TGTGCCAGCAGTATTTCAACAGGGGGCTATGGCTACACCTTC. This translates into CASSISTGGYGYTF.

The rearrangement links TRBV2 to TRBJ2-5; 10 bases map to TRBD2. J lost 5 bases, V lost 4 bases, and 4 bases had no gene match. Germline CDR1 reads SNHLY; CDR2 reads FYNNEI. This CDR3 region has 14 residues. CDR3 sequence reads: CASSGRTSGETQYF. In DNA form, the CDR3 reads TGTGCCAGCAGTGGACGGACTAGCGGTGAGACCCAGTACTTC.

This chain joins TRBV11-3 and TRBJ2-7, with 11 bases fitting TRBD2. Germline V gives CDR1 SGHNT, CDR2 YENEEA. This CDR3 region has 16 residues. V was pared by 5 bases and J by 4 bases, with 10 bases of the junction left unmatched. The CDR3 DNA reads as TGTGCCAGCAGCCCACCCGTAGCGGGAGGGCCTTACGAGCAGTACTTC. The encoded protein is CASSPPVAGGPYEQYF.

The chain recombines TRBV29-1 with TRBJ1-5; weak D call: TRBD1 (6 bases). CDR3 length: 13 residues. Germline CDR1 reads SQVTM; CDR2 reads ANQGSEA. V was trimmed by 4 bases and J by 3 bases, leaving 10 bases between them. The chain's CDR3 is CSVAQGNNQPQHF. The CDR3 bases are TGCAGCGTTGCACAGGGAAACAATCAGCCCCAGCATTTT.

This sequence joins TRBV30 and TRBJ2-7; D possibly corresponds to TRBD1 (6 bases). The CDR3 contains 14 residues. The germline gives CDR1 GTSNPN, CDR2 SVGIG (reference sequence). Trimming shortened V by 2 bases and J by 5 bases, and 16 bases separated the two germline ends. Written as DNA, the CDR3 is TGTGCCTGGAGTACAAGACAGGCGGCCAACGAGCAGTACTTC. It specifies CAWSTRQAANEQYF.

This chain uses TRBV30 with TRBJ2-7; TRBD2 matches 7 bases. The V and J ends lost 0 bases and 7 bases, in that order; junction bases with no gene match: 9. The CDR3 spans 14 residues. The germline V gene encodes CDR1 GTSNPN and CDR2 SVGIG (reference sequence). The DNA of the CDR3 is TGTGCCTGGAGTGTCAGGGAGGGTCCGGGAGAGCAGTACTTC. Its protein product is CAWSVREGPGEQYF.

The chain combines TRBV6-1 with TRBJ2-1, with a tentative D call TRBD1 (6 bases). The ends were cut back, 8 bases at V and 1 base at J, with 9 bases in the middle. Germline CDR1 MNHNS, CDR2 SASEGT. The CDR3 is 13 amino acids. CDR3 nucleotide sequence: TGTGCCAGCCAGGGGCGATCCTACAATGAGCAGTTCTTC. Residues: CASQGRSYNEQFF.

The chain couples TRBV4-1 to TRBJ2-5, with unresolved D. Trimming took off 0 bases at V and 0 bases at J, with 8 bases between the two ends. There are 15 residues in the CDR3. Germline CDR1 is MGHRA and CDR2 is YSYEKL. Written as DNA, the CDR3 is TGCGCCAGCAGCCAAGAGAGTCAAGACCAAGAGACCCAGTACTTC. Its protein is CASSQESQDQETQYF.

This chain uses TRBV10-2 with TRBJ2-3, with TRBD1 identical over 8 bases. This CDR3 spans 15 amino acids. V was pared by 6 bases and J by 2 bases, with 7 bases of the junction left unmatched. Germline V gives CDR1 WSHSY, CDR2 SAAADI. The CDR3 nucleotides read TGCGCCAGCAGGTGGGACAGGCCACACACAGATACGCAGTATTTT. Its translation: CASRWDRPHTDTQYF.

This clone has just a few counts. This chain joins TRBV7-9 and TRBJ2-5, with a tentative D call TRBD2 (6 bases). This CDR3 comprises 13 residues. V was trimmed by 7 bases and J by 4 bases, leaving 13 bases between them. Germline CDR1 and CDR2: SEHNR and FQNEAQ (reference sequence). CDR3 in amino acids: CASTAGNRETQYF. CDR3 coding DNA: TGTGCCAGCACCGCGGGGAACAGAGAGACCCAGTACTTC.

The chain employs TRBV18 and TRBJ1-5; no clear D gene. Trimming stripped 5 bases from V and 5 bases from J, with 10 bases between. Germline V CDR1 and CDR2: KGHSH, LQKENI. This CDR3 contains 13 residues. The CDR3 region has the DNA TGTGCCAGCTCATCCGAGCGGGATCAGCCCCAGCATTTT. Translated: CASSSERDQPQHF.

This chain uses TRBV30 with TRBJ1-4, with D possibly matching TRBD1 (5 bases). Trimming took off 3 bases at V and 5 bases at J, with 7 bases between the two ends. The CDR3 sequence is 12 residues long. From germline, CDR1 is GTSNPN and CDR2 SVGIG (reference sequence). The CDR3 protein is CAWRQENEKLFF. The DNA of the CDR3 is TGTGCCTGGAGACAGGAAAATGAAAAACTGTTTTTT.

V gene TRBV29-1 combines with J gene TRBJ1-2; maybe TRBD1 (5 bases). Looked up from germline, CDR1 is SQVTM and CDR2 is ANQGSEA. CDR3 length: 12 amino acids. V was shortened by 6 bases and J by 6 bases, with 14 bases between the two germline ends. The CDR3 region has the DNA TGCAGCGTCGGATCCGGGGGAGATGGCTACACCTTC. Its protein is CSVGSGGDGYTF.

The chain is built from TRBV29-1 and TRBJ2-3; the D gene is possibly TRBD2 (10 bases). The CDR3 length is 17 residues. V was cut by 3 bases and J by 6 bases, with 25 bases left in between. From germline, CDR1 is SQVTM and CDR2 ANQGSEA. CDR3 amino acids: CSVEDRGSGRSRDTQYF. The CDR3 coding sequence is TGCAGCGTTGAGGACAGGGGTAGCGGGAGGTCTCGGGATACGCAGTATTTT.

This clone appeared a single time. The J gene is TRBJ2-1, the V gene TRBV27; no clear D. The germline V and J ends were trimmed by 3 bases and 0 bases, with 6 bases remaining between them. CDR1 MNHEY and CDR2 SMNVEV come from the germline V gene (reference sequence). The CDR3 has 14 residues. CDR3 DNA sequence: TGTGCCAGCAGTTTTTTGTACTCCTACAATGAGCAGTTCTTC. Translation gives CASSFLYSYNEQFF.

The genes are TRBV13 and TRBJ2-7; 15 nucleotides agree with TRBD2. Unmatched junction bases numbered 5, after V lost 5 bases and J lost 3 bases. Germline V lookup: CDR1 PRHDT, CDR2 FYEKMQ (reference sequence). The CDR3 spans 16 residues. The CDR3 region is CASSRGLAGGLYEQYF. As DNA, the CDR3 is TGTGCCAGCAGCCGGGGACTAGCGGGAGGACTCTACGAGCAGTACTTC.